Listed here are 20 T cell receptor beta chains from one sample, sequenced in a study of blood T cell repertoires in COVID-19. Using immunoSEQ multiplex PCR, the repertoire was profiled, and TCRdb retains in-frame clones only, with some absent. The repertoire holds around 250,000 clones, with about 86% as singletons. The specimen sequenced was PBMCs or T cells enriched from blood (not recorded which). The receptors here all came from a man aged 25-40 years with acute COVID-19.

This clone was counted once. V and J are TRBV19 and TRBJ2-5; 7 nucleotides line up with TRBD1. Trimming removed 3 bases from V and 4 bases from J; junction bases left unmatched: 11. This CDR3 comprises 16 residues. CDR1 and CDR2 (germline): LNHDA, SQIVND (reference sequence). The CDR3 here is CASSISAGGIGETQYF. Written as DNA, the CDR3 is TGTGCCAGTAGTATTAGCGCAGGGGGTATAGGAGAGACCCAGTACTTC.

The chain couples TRBV2 to TRBJ1-1, with D maybe TRBD1 (5 bases). V was pared by 5 bases and J by 0 bases, with 13 bases between. The CDR3 totals 15 residues. The germline gives CDR1 SNHLY, CDR2 FYNNEI. The CDR3 DNA sequence: TGTGCCAGCAGTTTCTCGGACATCATGAACACTGAAGCTTTCTTT. Residues: CASSFSDIMNTEAFF.

This chain links TRBV6-5 with TRBJ2-7; 8 bases align to TRBD1. The J segment lost 3 bases and the V segment lost 7 bases, leaving 5 bases of the junction unmatched. In germline, CDR1 is MNHEY, CDR2 SVGAGI. The CDR3 loop spans 13 amino acids. CDR3 sequence: CASKRTGHYEQYV. CDR3 DNA sequence: TGTGCCAGCAAGAGGACAGGGCACTACGAGCAGTACGTC.

The rearrangement joins TRBV28 to TRBJ1-5; D is unresolved. The V end was cut by 3 bases, the J end by 7 bases, with 13 bases between. CDR1 is MDHEN, CDR2 SYDVKM, per germline. The CDR3 spans 14 residues. The DNA for the CDR3 is TGTGCCAGCAGTTTCGCCGGGAATAGACAGCCCCAGCATTTT. It codes for CASSFAGNRQPQHF.

The V call is TRBV27, the J call TRBJ2-5, with 10 bases aligning to TRBD2. The CDR3 has 16 amino acids. Germline V gene lookup returns CDR1 MNHEY and CDR2 SMNVEV (reference sequence). V shed 8 bases, J shed 5 bases, and the junction held 14 bases outside the gene matches. The CDR3 loop is CASGILRSSGSETQYF. The CDR3 nucleotides read TGTGCCAGCGGCATATTGCGGTCTAGCGGGAGTGAGACCCAGTACTTC.

The chain couples TRBV27 to TRBJ2-2, with 9 bases aligning to TRBD1. From germline, CDR1 is MNHEY and CDR2 SMNVEV (reference sequence). V shed 0 bases and J 6 bases; nucleotides not matched to a gene: 5. The length of the CDR3 is 16 residues. The CDR3 here is CASSLSGTGRAGELFF. CDR3 coding DNA: TGTGCCAGCAGTTTATCCGGGACAGGGAGGGCCGGGGAGCTGTTTTTT.

V and J are TRBV5-4 and TRBJ1-1; 7 bases map to TRBD1. Germline V CDR1 and CDR2: SGHNT, YYREEE (reference sequence). CDR3 length: 14 amino acids. Trimming at V came to 4 bases and at J to 1 base, leaving 4 bases not matched to a gene. CDR3: CASSLGQQNTEAFF. CDR3 nucleotides: TGTGCCAGCAGCCTGGGACAGCAGAACACTGAAGCTTTCTTT. The full variable domain, with the rest looked up from reference TRBV5-4 and TRBJ1-1, is ETGVTQSPTHLIKTRGQQVTLRCSSQSGHNTVSWYQQALGQGPQFIFQYYREEENGRGNFPPRFSGLQFPNYSSELNVNALELDDSALYLCASSLGQQNTEAFFGQGTRLTVV.

This clone has just a few counts. The chain employs TRBV10-3 and TRBJ1-6; the match to TRBD1 covers 8 bases. This CDR3 region has 14 residues. Trimming at V came to 9 bases and at J to 7 bases, leaving 8 bases not matched to a gene. Germline V lookup: CDR1 ENHRY, CDR2 SYGVKD. The CDR3 reads CAISQGAENSPLHF. The CDR3 DNA reads as TGTGCCATTTCCCAGGGGGCGGAAAATTCACCCCTCCACTTT.

The chain is built from TRBV13 and TRBJ1-6; the D is unclear. This CDR3 has 14 amino acids. Germline CDR1 and CDR2: PRHDT and FYEKMQ (reference sequence). Trimming left V 0 bases short and J 10 bases short, with 10 bases between. The CDR3 nucleotides are TGTGCCAGCAGCTTAGGGGCTAGAGACTCACCCCTCCACTTT. The encoded protein is CASSLGARDSPLHF.

The chain couples TRBV24-1 to TRBJ2-5; 9 positions match TRBD2. Trimming took 6 bases from V and 5 from J; bases not matched to a gene: 9. The V gene's germline CDR1 is KGHDR and CDR2 SFDVKD. The CDR3 runs to 15 residues. This CDR3 is CATSPSGINAETQYF. The DNA of the CDR3 is TGTGCCACCAGTCCTAGCGGGATTAATGCTGAGACCCAGTACTTC.

The rearrangement uses TRBV7-9 and TRBJ2-2, with a tentative D call TRBD2 (6 bases). This CDR3 has 16 residues. The V end was cut by 5 bases, the J end by 4 bases, with 17 bases between. Germline V gene data show CDR1 as SEHNR and CDR2 as FQNEAQ (reference sequence). The CDR3 bases are TGTGCCAGCAGCCCATGGGACTTGACCTCCACCGGGGAGCTGTTTTTT. This gives the protein CASSPWDLTSTGELFF. Drawing the rest from reference TRBV7-9 and TRBJ2-2, the complete variable domain is DTGVSQNPRHKITKRGQNVTFRCDPISEHNRLYWYRQTLGQGPEFLTYFQNEAQLEKSRLLSDRFSAERPKGSFSTLEIQRTEQGDSAMYLCASSPWDLTSTGELFFGEGSRLTVL.

This clone has a handful of counts. V and J are TRBV7-8 and TRBJ1-5, with D hard to call. This CDR3 is built from 14 residues. V lost 1 base to trimming and J lost 7 bases, with 11 bases between them. Germline V lookup: CDR1 SGHVS, CDR2 FQNEAQ. In nucleotides, the CDR3 is TGTGCCAGCAGCTTAGAATCTCGTGGCCAGCCCCAGCATTTT. This encodes CASSLESRGQPQHF.

The V gene is TRBV3-1 (or the pseudogene TRBV3-2), the J gene TRBJ2-6; D gene ambiguous. V gave up 1 base and J gave up 6 bases, with 10 bases separating them. CDR1 and CDR2 from the germline V gene are LGHDT and YNNKEL (reference sequence). This CDR3 is 15 amino acids long. The CDR3 region is CASSQAAGEANVLTF. CDR3 sequence (DNA): TGTGCCAGCAGCCAAGCGGCAGGTGAGGCCAACGTCCTGACTTTC.

This clone was counted only a few times. The V and J genes are TRBV5-1 and TRBJ2-2; 8 bases agree with TRBD1. The junction had 3 bases not matched to a gene; V was cut back by 4 bases and J by 7 bases. CDR3 length: 13 amino acids. Germline CDR1 and CDR2: SGHRS and YFSETQ. CDR3 sequence (DNA): TGCGCCAGCAGCGACAGGGGCGGCGGGGAGCTGTTTTTT. Its protein is CASSDRGGGELFF.

The V and J genes are TRBV9 and TRBJ1-2; D possibly corresponds to TRBD1 (5 bases). V lost 7 bases and J 7 bases, leaving 17 bases between the germline ends. CDR1 SGDLS and CDR2 YYNGEE come from the germline V gene. CDR3 size: 13 residues. In nucleotides, the CDR3 is TGTGCCAGCTCCCCCGCGGGGGAGCGTGGCTACACCTTC. Protein product: CASSPAGERGYTF.

The V and J genes are TRBV4-1 and TRBJ2-7; TRBD2 matches at 10 bases. V was clipped by 0 bases and J by 6 bases; unmatched bases: 8. This CDR3 spans 16 amino acids. Germline CDR1 is MGHRA and CDR2 is YSYEKL. The CDR3 region is CASSQDRTSGECEQYV. The CDR3, as DNA: TGCGCCAGCAGCCAAGATCGTACTAGCGGGGAATGCGAGCAGTACGTC.

The CDR3 here is CASSEPFGATNEKLFF. CDR3 DNA: TGTGCCAGCAGTGAACCCTTCGGTGCAACTAATGAAAAACTGTTTTTT. The J gene is TRBJ1-4, the V gene TRBV6-1; D remains unclear. CDR3 length equals 16 residues. The germline V and J ends were trimmed by 2 bases and 0 bases, with 10 bases remaining between them. The V gene's germline CDR1 is MNHNS and CDR2 SASEGT.

V usage is TRBV7-8 and J usage is TRBJ2-2; 10 bases map to TRBD1. The germline V gene encodes CDR1 SGHVS and CDR2 FQNEAQ. The CDR3 sequence is 14 residues long. V gave up 9 bases and J gave up 4 bases; unmatched junction bases: 5. The CDR3 coding sequence is TGTGCCAGTACCGGGACAGGGGCCACCGGGGAGCTGTTTTTT. Translated, it gives CASTGTGATGELFF.

J is TRBJ1-5 and V is TRBV7-2; 8 positions match TRBD1. In germline, CDR1 is SGHTA, CDR2 FQGNSA. The CDR3 spans 13 residues. The V gene end was trimmed by 1 base and the J gene end by 7 bases; junction bases not matched to a gene: 0. The CDR3 bases are TGTGCCAGCAGCTTAGACAGGGGGCAGCCCCAGCATTTT. Translation gives CASSLDRGQPQHF. Complete variable domain (other parts from reference TRBV7-2 and TRBJ1-5): GAGVSQSPSNKVTEKGKDVELRCDPISGHTALYWYRQSLGQGLEFLIYFQGNSAPDKSGLPSDRFSAERTGGSVSTLTIQRTQQEDSAVYLCASSLDRGQPQHFGDGTRLSIL.

V gene TRBV19 combines with J gene TRBJ1-5, with TRBD1 matching 8 bases. The germline V gene has CDR1 LNHDA and CDR2 SQIVND (reference sequence). This CDR3 has 15 residues. V was pared by 5 bases and J by 2 bases, with 5 bases of the junction left unmatched. The CDR3 loop is CASSFSGQGNQPQHF. The CDR3 nucleotides are TGTGCCAGTAGTTTCTCGGGACAGGGCAATCAGCCCCAGCATTTT.